Listed below are T cell receptor beta chains from one sample, sequenced in a study of blood T cells in healthy people across ages. TCRdb used MiXCR to reprocess the 5' RACE reads, holding one entry per CDR3 protein. The table has some 1.5 million distinct CDR3 sequences, roughly 27% seen once. The specimen was blood. These receptors were taken from a woman younger than 45 in good health. The CDR3 runs from the conserved cysteine through the conserved F or W. D genes are given only for firm matches. Some rows have no size entry. The others give once, few or many, or a class for an expanded clone.

>NA|NA|TRBJ2-5|TRBV9
TGTGCCAGCAGCGGGCCGATCAAGGACTACAATGAGCAGTACTTC
CASSGPIKDYNEQYF
>NA|TRBD2|TRBJ2-1|TRBV12-3/TRBV12-4
TGTGCCAGCAGTTTCGGCCCTCCGGGGGGGAGTGAAAGTGAGCAGTTCTTC
CASSFGPPGGSESEQFF
>few|NA|TRBJ2-6|TRBV14
TGTGCCAGCAGCCCCTGGAGGGCCTCTGGGGCCAACGTCCTGACTTTC
CASSPWRASGANVLTF
>many|NA|TRBJ2-7|TRBV29-1
TGCAGCGTTGAAGATCAATGGCAGGGAGGCTACGAGCAGTACTTC
CSVEDQWQGGYEQYF
>few|NA|TRBJ2-4|TRBV20-1
TGCAGTGCTACCCGACTAACCAAAAACATTCAGTACTTC
CSATRLTKNIQYF
>many|TRBD2|TRBJ2-1|TRBV12-3/TRBV12-4
TGTGCCAGCAGGCGCACCGGGACTAACTCACGGGATGAGCAGTTCTTC
CASRRTGTNSRDEQFF
>many|TRBD1|TRBJ1-5|TRBV28
TGTGCCAGCAGTTTTGACAGGGGTCCCAATCAGCCCCAGCATTTT
CASSFDRGPNQPQHF
>NA|TRBD2|TRBJ2-3|TRBV27
TGTGCCAGCAAGACTAGCGGGGCTGGCACAGATACGCAGTATTTT
CASKTSGAGTDTQYF
>NA|NA|TRBJ2-1|TRBV11-2
TGTGCCAGCAGCCTACCTTCAAACAATGAGCAGTTCTTC
CASSLPSNNEQFF
>NA|NA|TRBJ2-1|TRBV20-1
TGCAGTTCCGGGACTGGATACAATGAGCAGTTCTTC
CSSGTGYNEQFF
>NA|TRBD2|TRBJ2-1|TRBV27
TGTGCCAGCAGTTTTACTAGCGGGAGTGGAGGAGATGAGCAGTTCTTC
CASSFTSGSGGDEQFF
>NA|TRBD1|TRBJ1-5|TRBV5-5
TGTGCCAGCAGCCCAGACAGGGCCGGTGAGGATCAGCCCCAGCATTTT
CASSPDRAGEDQPQHF
>NA|NA|TRBJ2-4|TRBV19
TGTGCCAGTAGCCGACAGGTGCCGGGACCAGCGGGAAACCTAGCCAAAAACATTCAGTACTTC
CASSRQVPGPAGNLAKNIQYF
>NA|NA|TRBJ2-7|TRBV19
TGTGCCAGTAGTACGACGGAATACAATGAGCAGTACTTC
CASSTTEYNEQYF
>NA|NA|TRBJ1-1|TRBV10-3
TGTGCCATCAGTGATCAGGTGAACACTGAAGCTTTCTTT
CAISDQVNTEAFF
>NA|NA|TRBJ2-3|TRBV5-6
TGTGCCAGCAGCTTGCGTCCGTACACAGATACGCAGTATTTT
CASSLRPYTDTQYF
>few|NA|TRBJ2-5|TRBV5-1
TGCGCCAGCAGCATGACAGGTTCGCGTGGGACCCAGTACTTC
CASSMTGSRGTQYF
>NA|NA|TRBJ1-2|TRBV29-1
TGCAGCGTTGTCGAGGGCGCACACTATGGCTACACCTTC
CSVVEGAHYGYTF
>many|NA|TRBJ2-5|TRBV18
TGTGCCAGCTCACCGACGACTCAGGAGACCCAGTACTTC
CASSPTTQETQYF
>few|NA|TRBJ1-1|TRBV14
TGTGCCAGCAGTCACTTCGGGACACCCAGCACTGAAGCTTTCTTT
CASSHFGTPSTEAFF
>many|TRBD2|TRBJ2-7|TRBV5-1
TGCGCCAGCAGCTTGGTGCTAGCGGCGAGCTCCTACGAGCAGTACTTC
CASSLVLAASSYEQYF
>few|NA|TRBJ2-5|TRBV4-1
TGCGCCAGCAGCCGAGACTCCGGGATCTCGGGCGAGACCCAGTACTTC
CASSRDSGISGETQYF
>NA|NA|TRBJ2-5|TRBV11-2
TGTGCCAGCAGCTCATCCAAGCGAGGAGAGACCCAGTACTTC
CASSSSKRGETQYF
>few|TRBD2|TRBJ2-5|TRBV20-1
TGCAGTGCTCACGGGGGGGCCATGGAGACCCAGTACTTC
CSAHGGAMETQYF
>few|NA|TRBJ2-3|TRBV5-1
TGCGCCAGCAGCTTGGACGGACTACGCACAGATACGCAGTATTTT
CASSLDGLRTDTQYF
>NA|TRBD2|TRBJ2-3|TRBV20-1
TGCAGTGCCGCCGGACTAGCGGGAGGGAATACGCAGTATTTT
CSAAGLAGGNTQYF
>many|NA|TRBJ2-7|TRBV12-3/TRBV12-4
TGTGCCAGCAGTTCGCGACGGAACTACGAGCAGTACTTC
CASSSRRNYEQYF
>NA|TRBD2|TRBJ2-1|TRBV7-9
TGTGCCAGCAGCTCCCCCGGGACTAGCGGGAGTAGGGATGAGCAGTTCTTC
CASSSPGTSGSRDEQFF
>NA|NA|TRBJ1-5|TRBV12-5
TGTGCTAGTGGTTGGGGGTGGAATCAGCCCCAGCATTTT
CASGWGWNQPQHF
>NA|NA|TRBJ1-1|TRBV20-1
TGCAGTGCCCGGAGGGAGATGAACACTGAAGCTTTCTTT
CSARREMNTEAFF
>few|NA|TRBJ1-5|TRBV5-5
TGTGCCAGCAGCTTGGGGCAGGGGACGCCCCAGCATTTT
CASSLGQGTPQHF
>NA|TRBD2|TRBJ2-5|TRBV24-1
TGTGCCACCAGTGATCCTAGCGGGGGACAAGAGACCCAGTACTTC
CATSDPSGGQETQYF
>NA|TRBD2|TRBJ2-1|TRBV5-1
TGCGCCAGCAGCTTTGTACGTACTAGCGGGGGCAATGAGCAGTTCTTC
CASSFVRTSGGNEQFF
>NA|NA|TRBJ1-2|TRBV9
TGTGCCAGCAGCCCGGGACGCCAGGACTATGGCTACACCTTC
CASSPGRQDYGYTF
>few|NA|TRBJ2-3|TRBV7-2
TGTGCCAGCAGCCGCCTCCAGCTAGCCTCAGATACGCAGTATTTT
CASSRLQLASDTQYF
>NA|NA|TRBJ1-6|TRBV28
TGTGCCAGCACGGCGGGCCAGGGTGTTAATTCACCCCTCCACTTT
CASTAGQGVNSPLHF
>NA|TRBD2|TRBJ2-3|TRBV11-2
TGTGCCAGCAGCTTCCCAGCGGGATTATTAGCGAATACGCAGTATTTT
CASSFPAGLLANTQYF
>few|TRBD2|TRBJ2-7|TRBV5-1
TGCGCCAGCAGCTTGCGAGCTAGCGGCCCCACCTACGAGCAGTACTTC
CASSLRASGPTYEQYF
>many|TRBD2|TRBJ2-3|TRBV20-1
TGCAGTGCTAGAGATCCCACTAGCGGCGATACGCAGTATTTT
CSARDPTSGDTQYF
>NA|TRBD1|TRBJ2-1|TRBV11-3
TGTGCCAGCAGCGCCAACAGGGGGCCCTCCTACAATGAGCAGTTCTTC
CASSANRGPSYNEQFF
>few|NA|TRBJ1-4|TRBV13
TGTGCCTCTCGGGGACCAACTAATGAAAAACTGTTTTTT
CASRGPTNEKLFF
>NA|TRBD1|TRBJ2-7|TRBV6-5
TGTGCCAGCAGTCGATCCGGGACAGGGGTCGAGCAGTACTTC
CASSRSGTGVEQYF
>NA|NA|TRBJ1-2|TRBV24-1
TGTGCCACCAGTGATTTTGGCAGGGGATCGAGTGGCTACACCTTC
CATSDFGRGSSGYTF
>NA|NA|TRBJ2-1|TRBV6-5
TGTGCCAGCAGTTACGGGGAAAGCTCCTACAATGAGCAGTTCTTC
CASSYGESSYNEQFF
>NA|NA|TRBJ2-5|TRBV7-6
TGTGCCAGCAGCCAGGAATTGAGGGGGGCAATGGAGACCCAGTACTTC
CASSQELRGAMETQYF
>few|TRBD2|TRBJ2-5|TRBV28
TGTGCCAGCAGTTCCGGCCTGATCGGGACTAGCGGGCGGCAGACCCAGTACTTC
CASSSGLIGTSGRQTQYF
>few|NA|TRBJ1-2|TRBV5-1
TGCGCCAGCAGCTCGAGGGGCGTTACATTTGACTATGGCTACACCTTC
CASSSRGVTFDYGYTF
>NA|NA|TRBJ2-7|TRBV5-1
TGCGCCAGCAGCGCGTCCGGTAGGGGGACCTACGAGCAGTACTTC
CASSASGRGTYEQYF
>NA|TRBD1|TRBJ1-5|TRBV19
TGTGCCAGTAGAACCGGGACAGGGTATCAGCCCCAGCATTTT
CASRTGTGYQPQHF
>many|TRBD1|TRBJ1-6|TRBV4-3
TGCGCCAGCAGCCAAGATTCCTCAGGGGGGTTCCTCCACTTT
CASSQDSSGGFLHF
>many|TRBD2|TRBJ2-5|TRBV20-1
TGCAGTGCTCCTAGCGGGGGGACCGAAGAGACCCAGTACTTC
CSAPSGGTEETQYF
>NA|NA|TRBJ2-4|TRBV20-1
TGCATCGCTCGGCCCGGGGACAAAAACATTCAGTACTTC
CIARPGDKNIQYF
>few|TRBD1|TRBJ2-3|TRBV4-1
TGCGCCGGCAGCCAACGAACAGGGGCCCCGGCAGATACGCAGTATTTT
CAGSQRTGAPADTQYF